This is a list of T cell receptor beta chains from one sample in a study of CD8+CD57+ T cells in acquired aplastic anemia. TCRdb reprocessed the reads via MiXCR and lists one record per CDR3 protein. The sample lists 100,000 to 150,000 distinct CDR3 sequences; 48% were seen once. The sample comprised sorted CD4+, CD8+, or CD8+CD57+ T cells (not recorded which) from PBMCs. Every receptor here comes from a human donor in good health, serving as a control. Both conserved end residues are part of each CDR3. Each record gives: CDR3 DNA, CDR3 protein, D gene, J gene, clone size, CDR3 length, V gene. D genes are given only for firm matches. Clone size is stated in some rows and not others, as once, few, many or a class when expanded.

TGTGCCAGCAGCCAAAGTGGACTAGCCACAGATACGCAGTATTTT CASSQSGLATDTQYF TRBD2 TRBJ2-3 many 15 TRBV3-1
TGCGCCAGCAGCCAAGGGTCCCTACGACAGCATAATGAAAAACTGTTTTTT CASSQGSLRQHNEKLFF - TRBJ1-4 many 17 TRBV4-1
TGCGCCAGCAGCTTAAGGGACCCCACTACTGAAGCTTTCTTT CASSLRDPTTEAFF - TRBJ1-1 many 14 TRBV5-1
TGTGCCAGCAGCCCCACACGAGGGGGCTTCTACGAGCAGTACTTC CASSPTRGGFYEQYF TRBD1 TRBJ2-7 - 15 TRBV19
TGTGCCAGCAACCTCTTAAGCTTGAACACCGGGGAGCTGTTTTTT CASNLLSLNTGELFF - TRBJ2-2 many 15 TRBV6-1
TGTGCCAGCAGCGTAGAAGGGCTCGGCTATGGCTACACCTTC CASSVEGLGYGYTF - TRBJ1-2 - 14 TRBV9
TGTGCCTGCCAGGGGTACACAGATACGCAGTATTTT CACQGYTDTQYF - TRBJ2-3 - 12 TRBV30
TGTGCCACCCAGTCCGGAAAACTGTTTTTT CATQSGKLFF - TRBJ1-4 - 10 TRBV7-2
TGCAGCTTGGGACAGGGGAACTACGAGCAGTACTTC CSLGQGNYEQYF TRBD1 TRBJ2-7 - 12 TRBV29-1
TGCAGCGTTACAGGAGTCACCGGCTACACCTTC CSVTGVTGYTF - TRBJ1-2 once 11 TRBV29-1
TGTGCCAGTAGTATTTGGGACCAACGGGAAAAACTGTTTTTT CASSIWDQREKLFF - TRBJ1-4 once 14 TRBV19
TGTGCCAGCAGCTTATCGACAGTTGAGACCCAGTACTTC CASSLSTVETQYF - TRBJ2-5 - 13 TRBV7-9
TGTGCCAGCAGCCAAGAATCGGGACAGGGGGATCAGCCCCAGCATTTT CASSQESGQGDQPQHF TRBD1 TRBJ1-5 - 16 TRBV3-1
TGTGCCAGCAGCACGGGACTAGCGGACAATGAGCAGTTCTTC CASSTGLADNEQFF TRBD2 TRBJ2-1 few 14 TRBV7-6
TGTGCCAGTAGCGGGGACAGGGCGGGAGGCTACACCTTC CASSGDRAGGYTF TRBD1 TRBJ1-2 - 13 TRBV19
TGTGCCAGCAGTTTGGAGGGACTGGATACGCAGTATTTT CASSLEGLDTQYF - TRBJ2-3 - 13 TRBV7-3
TGTGCCAGTCAGAGGACAGGGAACACCGGGGAGCTGTTTTTT CASQRTGNTGELFF TRBD1 TRBJ2-2 - 14 TRBV7-9
TGTGCCAGCAGCTTAGGGGGTTTAAGCAATCAGCCCCAGCATTTT CASSLGGLSNQPQHF - TRBJ1-5 - 15 TRBV7-2
TGTGCCAGCAGCCAAGATCGAGGGACAGGGGTTGAAAAACTGTTTTTT CASSQDRGTGVEKLFF TRBD1 TRBJ1-4 few 16 TRBV4-1
TGTGCCAGTAGATATGGGACAGGGGGCAACTACGAGCAGTACTTC CASRYGTGGNYEQYF TRBD1 TRBJ2-7 many 15 TRBV19
TGTGCCAGTCGAGCGGGCCGGGGGCACCAAGAGACCCAGTACTTC CASRAGRGHQETQYF - TRBJ2-5 - 15 TRBV2
TGTGCCAGCAGCTTAACAACTTTCCAGCCCCAGCATTTT CASSLTTFQPQHF - TRBJ1-5 many 13 TRBV7-2
TGTGCCAGCAGCTTAGCGTCCCTCGGAGCTTTCTTT CASSLASLGAFF - TRBJ1-1 - 12 TRBV7-9
TGTGCCAGCAGCCTTGGAGGTGCGGGGGGGCGTAATGAGCAGTTCTTC CASSLGGAGGRNEQFF TRBD2 TRBJ2-1 many 16 TRBV4-2
TGTGCCACCAGTGATTTGCTTGAAGGCTACACCTTC CATSDLLEGYTF - TRBJ1-2 - 12 TRBV24-1
TGTGCCACCAGTGAGAGGTGGGGCACGCAGTATTTT CATSERWGTQYF - TRBJ2-3 few 12 TRBV24-1
TGTGCCAGCAGCAGGACTAGCGGGGAAGAGACCCAGTACTTC CASSRTSGEETQYF TRBD2 TRBJ2-5 few 14 TRBV9
TGTGCCAGCAGCCCAGGGGTCTCCTATAATTCACCCCTCCACTTT CASSPGVSYNSPLHF - TRBJ1-6 many 15 TRBV7-2
TGTGCCAGCAGCCAAGGAGTTTTGACTGAGCAGTTCTTC CASSQGVLTEQFF - TRBJ2-1 many 13 TRBV14
TGCAGTGCTCAAGGTTCGAGGGGGGGATTTTCGGAGACCCAGTACTTC CSAQGSRGGFSETQYF - TRBJ2-5 many 16 TRBV20-1
TGTGCCTGCAGCCCCGGAGCGGGGGGGGGAGATACGCAGTATTTT CACSPGAGGGDTQYF TRBD2 TRBJ2-3 few 15 TRBV7-3
TGTGCCACCACGACAGGTTCGGGTGAGACCCAGTACTTC CATTTGSGETQYF - TRBJ2-5 many 13 TRBV19
TGTGCCAGCAGGGGTGGAGAAGCTTTCTTT CASRGGEAFF - TRBJ1-1 once 10 TRBV2
TGTGCCACCAGTGATTTGCGGGGACAGAATCAGCCCCAGCATTTT CATSDLRGQNQPQHF TRBD1 TRBJ1-5 many 15 TRBV24-1
TGTGCCAGCAGTTACTCAACAAAGTTGGGCTCCTACGAGCAGTACTTC CASSYSTKLGSYEQYF - TRBJ2-7 - 16 TRBV6-5
TGTGCCAGCAGCCCAGGGACAGGGGGCGCTGATGGCTACACCTTC CASSPGTGGADGYTF TRBD1 TRBJ1-2 few 15 TRBV7-2
TGTGCCAGTAGTATATTGAGGACAGGGCCTGGCTACACCTTC CASSILRTGPGYTF TRBD1 TRBJ1-2 - 14 TRBV19
TGCGCCAGCAGCCAAGATGGGACAGGAGGAAAACTGTTTTTT CASSQDGTGGKLFF TRBD1 TRBJ1-4 - 14 TRBV4-1
TGTGCCAGCAGTGAACGGGGGAAAATGAACACTGAAGCTTTCTTT CASSERGKMNTEAFF - TRBJ1-1 many 15 TRBV6-1
TGCAGTGTAGACAGGGGGCAAGTCACTGAAGCTTTCTTT CSVDRGQVTEAFF TRBD1 TRBJ1-1 few 13 TRBV20-1
TGTGCCGGCATCCGGACAGGGGACACTGAAGCTTTCTTC CAGIRTGDTEAFF TRBD1 TRBJ1-1 - 13 TRBV5-6
TGTGCCACCAGCAGAGATATAGGGACCCATGGCTACACCTTC CATSRDIGTHGYTF - TRBJ1-2 - 14 TRBV15
TGTGCCATCAGTGAGTCTGGGGAGCAGTACTTC CAISESGEQYF - TRBJ2-7 - 11 TRBV10-3
TGTGCCGGCAGTTTTCGCACAGGGGGCAATGAGCAGTTCTTC CAGSFRTGGNEQFF TRBD1 TRBJ2-1 - 14 TRBV2
TGTGCCAGCAGCTTAAGGGCAGATACGCAGTATTTT CASSLRADTQYF - TRBJ2-3 - 12 TRBV7-2
TGCGCCAGCAGCCAAGGCCCAGGACAGTTCCAAGAGACCCAGTACTTC CASSQGPGQFQETQYF - TRBJ2-5 many 16 TRBV4-1
TGCAGTGCTACACCTGGACAGGGGATCGGTCACGAGCAGTACTTC CSATPGQGIGHEQYF TRBD1 TRBJ2-7 - 15 TRBV20-1
TGTGCCAGCCGGCCGGGGACAGGCTCCTACGAGCAGTACTTC CASRPGTGSYEQYF TRBD1 TRBJ2-7 - 14 TRBV2
TGTGCCAGCAGCCGGACTAGCGGGGCTCCAAAGGATACGCAGTATTTT CASSRTSGAPKDTQYF TRBD2 TRBJ2-3 - 16 TRBV11-1
TGCGCCAGCAGCCAAGGCGGGTCAGGGGGCGCGATGCCAAGCCACTACGAGCAGTACTTC CASSQGGSGGAMPSHYEQYF TRBD1 TRBJ2-7 - 20 TRBV4-1
TGTGCCAGCAGTGAAAAGAAGGAGGGAGCAGAGACCCAGTACTTC CASSEKKEGAETQYF - TRBJ2-5 - 15 TRBV6-1
TGTGCCAGCAGCTTAATCTCACCCCTCCACTTT CASSLISPLHF - TRBJ1-6 few 11 TRBV7-2
TGCAGTGCCGCCCTAGCGGGGGCCCACCAAGAGACCCAGTACTTC CSAALAGAHQETQYF TRBD2 TRBJ2-5 - 15 TRBV20-1
TGTGCCAGCAGTAGTTTGGACAGAAGTAATTCACCCCTCCACTTT CASSSLDRSNSPLHF - TRBJ1-6 - 15 TRBV25-1
TGTGCCACCTCCCCTCGGACAGGAGGGGCCGAGCAGTACTTC CATSPRTGGAEQYF - TRBJ2-7 - 14 TRBV24-1
TGCAGCGTAAGAGGAACGAGCACCGGGGAGCTGTTTTTT CSVRGTSTGELFF - TRBJ2-2 - 13 TRBV29-1
TGTGCCACCAGCAAGGACTACTACAATGAGCAGTTCTTC CATSKDYYNEQFF - TRBJ2-1 - 13 TRBV15
TGCAGTGTGACTAGCGGGGCGGGAGAGACCCAGTACTTC CSVTSGAGETQYF TRBD2 TRBJ2-5 - 13 TRBV20-1
TGCGCCAGCAGCCTGCGGGGCGTCCGCACAGATACGCAGTATTTT CASSLRGVRTDTQYF - TRBJ2-3 - 15 TRBV5-1
TGTGCCAGCAGCTTCGGATCCCTGAACCTCTACGAGCAGTACTTC CASSFGSLNLYEQYF - TRBJ2-7 many 15 TRBV7-2